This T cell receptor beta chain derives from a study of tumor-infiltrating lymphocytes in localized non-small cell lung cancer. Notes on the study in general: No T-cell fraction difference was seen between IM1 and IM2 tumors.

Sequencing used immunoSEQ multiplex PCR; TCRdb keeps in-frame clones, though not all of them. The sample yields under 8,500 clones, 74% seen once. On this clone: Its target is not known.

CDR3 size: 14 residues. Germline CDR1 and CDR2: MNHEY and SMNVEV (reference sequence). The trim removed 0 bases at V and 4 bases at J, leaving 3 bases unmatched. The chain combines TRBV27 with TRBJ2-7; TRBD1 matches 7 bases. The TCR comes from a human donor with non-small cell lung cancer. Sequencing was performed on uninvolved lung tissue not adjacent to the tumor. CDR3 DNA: TGTGCCAGCAGTTTATCGCGACAGGGTTACGAGCAGTACTTC. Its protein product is CASSLSRQGYEQYF.